The source of this T cell receptor (beta chain) is a study of cytomegalovirus exposure and HLA in healthy donors. The study's findings and limits: Later findings reportedly placed an Asian-associated ancestry cluster below the approximately 670-donor mean for N-insertions.

This clone was detected once. Its antigen is as yet unknown. 60 Vbeta and 13 Jbeta primers were used in PCR. Sequenced by immunoSEQ multiplex PCR; TCRdb stores in-frame clones only, minus some. The sample consists of 65,000 to 90,000 clones, 76% of them appearing once. This CDR3 region has 16 residues. From germline, CDR1 is SGHKS and CDR2 YYEKEE (reference sequence). After removal of 0 bases from V and 4 bases from J, the junction contained 7 bases not matched to a gene. Sequencing input: PBMCs. This sequence originates from a man aged 35 to 55 in good health and CMV-seronegative. V gene TRBV5-5 combines with J gene TRBJ2-1, with 7 bases aligning to TRBD2. CDR3: CASSLEALARYNEQFF. The CDR3, as DNA: TGTGCCAGCAGCTTGGAAGCACTAGCGAGGTACAATGAGCAGTTCTTC. The entire variable domain, with the rest obtained from reference TRBV5-5 and TRBJ2-1, is as follows: DAGVTQSPTHLIKTRGQQVTLRCSPISGHKSVSWYQQVLGQGPQFIFQYYEKEERGRGNFPDRFSARQFPNYSSELNVNALLLGDSALYLCASSLEALARYNEQFFGPGTRLTVL.